This T cell receptor (beta chain) was observed in a study of CD8 T cells in ankylosing spondylitis. The study's findings and limits: The study looked at matched synovial fluid samples from ankylosing spondylitis patients. Disease-linked clones were reported to be significantly enriched there. A TCR beta motif of eight or nine highly homologous variants seemed to mark ankylosing spondylitis blood.

The TCR beta libraries were generated through quantitative 5'-RACE incorporating molecular barcodes. MiXCR, run by TCRdb on the 5' RACE reads, gives a single entry per CDR3 protein. The sample lists around 91,000 distinct CDR3 sequences, 9% seen once, with roughly 29% in the top ten. CDR1 and CDR2 (germline): WSHSY, SAAADI. CDR3 length: 15 amino acids. V was clipped by 10 bases and J by 6 bases; unmatched bases: 13. Ten or more counts support this clonotype. Its antigen is undetermined. This TCR came from a male donor with ankylosing spondylitis. The sample taken for sequencing was blood, either unsorted or a sorted T cell fraction (not recorded which). The gene calls are TRBV10-2 and TRBJ2-2, with TRBD2 matching 8 bases. CDR3 in amino acids: CATRVSGGPPGELFF. CDR3 coding DNA: TGCGCCACCAGGGTATCGGGAGGGCCCCCCGGGGAGCTGTTTTTT.